One sample yielded the 25 T cell receptor beta chains listed below, sequenced in a study of cytomegalovirus exposure and HLA in healthy donors. A multiplex PCR was run with 60 Vbeta primers and 13 Jbeta primers. Here immunoSEQ multiplex PCR was the method, and the copy in TCRdb shows in-frame clones only, minus some. The data show 170,000 or so clones, about 80% seen once. The specimen sequenced was PBMCs. Receptor source: a boy aged 5-17 years in good health and CMV-seronegative.

This chain links TRBV21-1 with TRBJ1-2; the tabulated D call, TRBD1, remains unverified against the DNA. TRBV21-1 is assigned pseudogene status. The CDR3 is 14 residues long. The CDR3 bases are TGTGCCAGCAGCAAGAGGGGGCGTACCTATGGCTACACCTTC. This encodes CASSKRGRTYGYTF.

The J gene is TRBJ1-2, the V gene TRBV28; D not resolved. The germline V and J ends were trimmed by 5 bases and 4 bases, with 11 bases remaining between them. The CDR3 spans 13 residues. Germline V gene data show CDR1 as MDHEN and CDR2 as SYDVKM. DNA of the CDR3: TGTGCCAGCAGTCGTTTTCCTTTCTATGGCTACACCTTC. This gives the protein CASSRFPFYGYTF.

The V and J genes are TRBV7-2 and TRBJ2-1; 13 bases map to TRBD2. The germline V gene has CDR1 SGHTA and CDR2 FQGNSA. The J segment lost 7 bases and the V segment lost 3 bases, leaving 6 bases of the junction unmatched. The CDR3 has 16 amino acids. CDR3 in amino acids: CASSFTGTSGTNEQFF. Written as DNA, the CDR3 is TGTGCCAGCAGCTTTACCGGGACTAGCGGGACTAATGAGCAGTTCTTC.

The chain uses TRBV2 and TRBJ2-5; 10 bases agree with TRBD2. CDR3 length: 16 amino acids. Germline loops: CDR1 SNHLY, CDR2 FYNNEI. V was pared by 2 bases and J by 5 bases, with 8 bases of the junction left unmatched. CDR3 coding DNA: TGTGCCAGCAGTGAATGGGGACTAGCGCTTTCGGAGACCCAGTACTTC. Amino acid sequence: CASSEWGLALSETQYF. The full variable domain, with the rest looked up from reference TRBV2 and TRBJ2-5, is EPEVTQTPSHQVTQMGQEVILRCVPISNHLYFYWYRQILGQKVEFLVSFYNNEISEKSEIFDDQFSVERPDGSNFTLKIRSTKLEDSAMYFCASSEWGLALSETQYFGPGTRLLVL.

The V and J genes are TRBV5-5 and TRBJ2-7; D is possibly TRBD2 (6 bases). The ends were cut back, 3 bases at V and 7 bases at J, with 20 bases in the middle. Per germline, CDR1 SGHKS and CDR2 YYEKEE (reference sequence). CDR3 length: 15 residues. In DNA form, the CDR3 reads TGTGCCAGCAGCTCAGCGGGTGGGGACCTCGGAGAGCAGTACTTC. Residues: CASSSAGGDLGEQYF. The whole variable domain, filled in from reference TRBV5-5 and TRBJ2-7, reads DAGVTQSPTHLIKTRGQQVTLRCSPISGHKSVSWYQQVLGQGPQFIFQYYEKEERGRGNFPDRFSARQFPNYSSELNVNALLLGDSALYLCASSSAGGDLGEQYFGPGTRLTVT.

The chain employs TRBV27 and TRBJ2-2; maybe TRBD1 (5 bases). Trimming cost V 1 base and J 0 bases, with 9 bases left between them. The CDR3 consists of 16 residues. Germline values: CDR1 MNHEY, CDR2 SMNVEV (reference sequence). CDR3 nucleotide sequence: TGTGCCAGCAGTTTATACAGGACCGCGAACACCGGGGAGCTGTTTTTT. Protein: CASSLYRTANTGELFF.

This chain uses TRBV30 with TRBJ2-7; weak D call: TRBD2 (5 bases). CDR1 and CDR2 (germline): GTSNPN, SVGIG (reference sequence). This CDR3 spans 14 amino acids. V shed 4 bases and J shed 2 bases, with 15 bases lying between them. CDR3 sequence: CAWTVHGVAYEQYF. Here the CDR3 DNA reads TGTGCCTGGACCGTACACGGGGTAGCCTACGAGCAGTACTTC.

The chain's CDR3 is CAWRNGQGAREQYF. The CDR3 region has the DNA TGTGCCTGGAGGAACGGGCAGGGGGCGAGAGAGCAGTACTTC. J is TRBJ2-7 and V is TRBV30; 8 bases agree with TRBD1. Germline values: CDR1 GTSNPN, CDR2 SVGIG (reference sequence). Trimming at V came to 3 bases and at J to 7 bases, leaving 11 bases not matched to a gene. This CDR3 is 14 amino acids long.

The J gene is TRBJ2-5, the V gene TRBV2; D gene ambiguous. This CDR3 has 12 amino acids. The germline V gene encodes CDR1 SNHLY and CDR2 FYNNEI. Trimming took 1 base from V and 11 from J, leaving 11 bases between them. This CDR3 reads CASSEDFREQYF. For the CDR3, the DNA is TGTGCCAGCAGTGAAGATTTTCGTGAGCAGTACTTC.

J is TRBJ2-1 and V is TRBV9; unclear D gene. The CDR3 has 17 residues. V was clipped by 0 bases and J by 3 bases, with 16 bases between them. CDR1 and CDR2 from the germline V gene are SGDLS and YYNGEE. CDR3: CASSVANRPQVYNEQFF. The DNA of the CDR3 is TGTGCCAGCAGCGTAGCCAATAGGCCCCAGGTCTACAATGAGCAGTTCTTC.

This chain connects TRBV5-5 to TRBJ2-5; D is unresolved. Germline-derived CDR1 and CDR2 are SGHKS and YYEKEE (reference sequence). Trimming took off 1 base at V and 2 bases at J, with 3 bases between the two ends. This CDR3 region has 12 residues. The CDR3 spells CASSLLQETQYF. DNA of the CDR3: TGTGCCAGCAGCTTGCTACAAGAGACCCAGTACTTC.

The sample holds one count of this clone. The rearrangement uses TRBV30 and TRBJ1-1, with D uncertain. There are 14 residues in the CDR3. Trimming cost V 3 bases and J 5 bases, with 16 bases left between them. The germline gives CDR1 GTSNPN, CDR2 SVGIG (reference sequence). CDR3 sequence (DNA): TGTGCCTGGAGCTTCAATGGCCCCCCGACTGAAGCTTTCTTT. This translates into CAWSFNGPPTEAFF.

The V call is TRBV27, the J call TRBJ1-3, with D unclear. V lost 6 bases to trimming and J lost 0 bases, with 6 bases between them. Per the germline V gene, CDR1 is MNHEY and CDR2 is SMNVEV (reference sequence). The CDR3 is made up of 13 amino acids. CDR3 coding DNA: TGTGCCAGCAGATTGAGCTCTGGAAACACCATATATTTT. Translating it yields CASRLSSGNTIYF.

The V gene is TRBV6-5, the J gene TRBJ2-7, with 7 bases aligning to TRBD1. Germline-derived CDR1 and CDR2 are MNHEY and SVGAGI. J lost 11 bases, V lost 2 bases, and 15 bases had no gene match. This CDR3 is built from 15 residues. The CDR3 is CASSYLRGQGDKEYF. CDR3 nucleotides: TGTGCCAGCAGTTACCTAAGGGGGCAAGGGGACAAAGAGTACTTC.

The CDR3 DNA follows: TGTGCCAGCAGCTCCATGAGCGGGGAGGCAGCTTTCTTT. The encoded protein is CASSSMSGEAAFF. The chain combines TRBV7-9 with TRBJ1-1; no reliable D call. The V end lost 4 bases, the J end lost 10 bases, and 16 bases lay between the germline ends. CDR1 is SEHNR, CDR2 FQNEAQ, per germline (reference sequence). This CDR3 has 13 amino acids.

This clone was seen only a few times. The V gene is TRBV7-3, the J gene TRBJ2-1; TRBD1 might be the D (6 bases). V shed 1 base and J shed 4 bases, with 11 bases lying between them. Per the germline V gene, CDR1 is SGHTA and CDR2 is FQGTGA. CDR3 length equals 15 residues. The CDR3 sequence is CASSLIGGLYNEQFF. CDR3 DNA sequence: TGTGCCAGCAGCTTAATTGGGGGCCTTTACAATGAGCAGTTCTTC.

V usage is TRBV19 and J usage is TRBJ2-2, with D perhaps TRBD1 (6 bases). V was trimmed by 7 bases and J by 0 bases, leaving 18 bases between them. The V gene's germline CDR1 is LNHDA and CDR2 SQIVND (reference sequence). The CDR3 is 17 amino acids. CDR3 sequence: CASNRVVPSANTGELFF. The CDR3 region has the DNA TGTGCCAGTAACAGGGTCGTTCCGAGCGCGAACACCGGGGAGCTGTTTTTT.

The chain is built from TRBV2 and TRBJ2-3; the match to TRBD1 covers 8 bases. The CDR3 runs 17 residues. Germline CDR1 SNHLY, CDR2 FYNNEI. The trim removed 5 bases at V and 1 base at J, leaving 11 bases unmatched. The CDR3 sequence: CASSIESVRGRTDTQYF. In DNA, the CDR3 is TGTGCCAGCAGTATAGAATCTGTCAGGGGGCGCACAGATACGCAGTATTTT. Variable domain in full (rest from reference TRBV2 and TRBJ2-3): EPEVTQTPSHQVTQMGQEVILRCVPISNHLYFYWYRQILGQKVEFLVSFYNNEISEKSEIFDDQFSVERPDGSNFTLKIRSTKLEDSAMYFCASSIESVRGRTDTQYFGPGTRLTVL.

The chain employs TRBV5-4 and TRBJ1-4; D gene uncertain. Germline V CDR1 and CDR2: SGHNT, YYREEE (reference sequence). Trimming took 3 bases from V and 4 from J, leaving 7 bases between them. The CDR3 spans 13 residues. The CDR3 nucleotides are TGTGCCAGCAGCTCCCGCGTTAATGAAAAACTGTTTTTT. It codes for CASSSRVNEKLFF.

The chain combines TRBV19 with TRBJ2-5, with TRBD2 as a possible D gene (6 bases). Looked up from germline, CDR1 is LNHDA and CDR2 is SQIVND (reference sequence). V was cut by 1 base and J by 0 bases, with 15 bases left in between. The CDR3 runs to 17 residues. CDR3 DNA: TGTGCCAGTAGTATAGGGCCGGGAGTGTGGGACCAAGAGACCCAGTACTTC. It is translated as CASSIGPGVWDQETQYF.

J is TRBJ1-1 and V is TRBV4-1; D gene unclear. Germline loops: CDR1 MGHRA, CDR2 YSYEKL. CDR3 size: 18 residues. V lost 0 bases and J 3 bases, leaving 20 bases between the germline ends. The CDR3 region has the DNA TGCGCCAGCAGCCAAGATAGCGCGAACGGTAGGTCGGACACTGAAGCTTTCTTT. This sequence encodes CASSQDSANGRSDTEAFF.

The chain combines TRBV11-3 with TRBJ1-3; D uncertain. V was trimmed by 5 bases and J by 2 bases, leaving 19 bases between them. CDR1 is SGHNT and CDR2 is YENEEA in the germline V gene. The CDR3 totals 17 residues. The CDR3 loop is CASSAWEPGEAGNTIYF. The DNA of the CDR3 is TGTGCCAGCAGCGCCTGGGAACCGGGAGAGGCTGGAAACACCATATATTTT.

J is TRBJ1-3 and V is TRBV4-1; no reliable D call. Trimming removed 3 bases from V and 4 bases from J, with 13 bases in between. The CDR3 consists of 15 residues. Germline V lookup: CDR1 MGHRA, CDR2 YSYEKL. The CDR3 loop is CASSQRLFGGNTIYF. The CDR3, as DNA: TGCGCCAGCAGCCAGAGGCTTTTCGGGGGAAACACCATATATTTT.

To note about this clone: One end of the junction is discordant with germline, which a read error may explain. The genes are TRBV7-9 and TRBJ1-4, with D possibly matching TRBD1 (5 bases). The CDR3 has 13 amino acids. Germline V gene sequence: CDR1 SEHNR, CDR2 FQNEAQ (reference sequence). The CDR3 DNA reads as TGTTCCAGCAGCCTCCGACAGACCGAAAAACTGTTTTTT. Translating gives CSSSLRQTEKLFF.

This sequence joins TRBV4-1 and TRBJ1-2; 8 bases match TRBD1. In germline, CDR1 is MGHRA, CDR2 YSYEKL. The CDR3 length is 17 residues. J was trimmed by 5 bases and V by 3 bases; bases with no gene match: 14. Written as DNA, the CDR3 is TGCGCCAGCAGCCAGGCCGACTACCGGGACAGGCAGTATGGCTACACCTTC. Its translation is CASSQADYRDRQYGYTF.